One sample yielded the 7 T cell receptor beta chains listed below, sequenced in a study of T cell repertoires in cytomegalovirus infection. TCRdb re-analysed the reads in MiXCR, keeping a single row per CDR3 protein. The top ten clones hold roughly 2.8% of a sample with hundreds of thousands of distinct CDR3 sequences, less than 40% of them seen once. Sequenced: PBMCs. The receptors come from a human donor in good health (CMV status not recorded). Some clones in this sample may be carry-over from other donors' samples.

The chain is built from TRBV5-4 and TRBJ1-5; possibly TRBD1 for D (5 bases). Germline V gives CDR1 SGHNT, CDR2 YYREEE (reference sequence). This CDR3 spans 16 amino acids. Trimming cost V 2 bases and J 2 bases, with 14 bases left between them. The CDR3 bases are TGTGCCAGCAGCTTTTTTACCAGGGAGGGCAATCAGCCCCAGCATTTT. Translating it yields CASSFFTREGNQPQHF.

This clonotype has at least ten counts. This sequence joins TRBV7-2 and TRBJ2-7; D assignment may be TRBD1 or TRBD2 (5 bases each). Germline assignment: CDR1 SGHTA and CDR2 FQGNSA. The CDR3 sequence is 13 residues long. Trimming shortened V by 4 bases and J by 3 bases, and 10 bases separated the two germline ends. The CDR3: CASSSRDGYEQYF. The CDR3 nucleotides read TGTGCCAGCAGCTCCCGGGACGGCTACGAGCAGTACTTC. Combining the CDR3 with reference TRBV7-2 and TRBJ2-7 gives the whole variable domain GAGVSQSPSNKVTEKGKDVELRCDPISGHTALYWYRQSLGQGLEFLIYFQGNSAPDKSGLPSDRFSAERTGGSVSTLTIQRTQQEDSAVYLCASSSRDGYEQYFGPGTRLTVT.

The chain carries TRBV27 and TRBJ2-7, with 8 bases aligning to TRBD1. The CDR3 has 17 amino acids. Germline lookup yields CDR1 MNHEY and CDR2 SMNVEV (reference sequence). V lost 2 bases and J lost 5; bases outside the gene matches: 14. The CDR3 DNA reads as TGTGCCAGCAGTTTAAGGAGGGGGAGGACAGGGCCGCACGAGCAGTACTTC. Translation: CASSLRRGRTGPHEQYF.

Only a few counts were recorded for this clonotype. The CDR3 coding sequence is TGTGCCAGCAGCAAACAGTTACAGCAGTTCTTC. Its translation: CASSKQLQQFF. This chain links TRBV6-6 with TRBJ2-1; D not certain. Germline V gene sequence: CDR1 MNHNY, CDR2 SVGAGI (reference sequence). The V and J ends lost 6 bases and 11 bases respectively, with 11 bases between them. The CDR3 has 11 residues.

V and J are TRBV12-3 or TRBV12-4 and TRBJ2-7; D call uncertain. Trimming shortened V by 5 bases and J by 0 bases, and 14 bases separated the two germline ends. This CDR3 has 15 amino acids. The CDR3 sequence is CASSVSGPLSYEQYF. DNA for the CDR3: TGTGCCAGCAGTGTCTCAGGACCCCTCTCCTACGAGCAGTACTTC.

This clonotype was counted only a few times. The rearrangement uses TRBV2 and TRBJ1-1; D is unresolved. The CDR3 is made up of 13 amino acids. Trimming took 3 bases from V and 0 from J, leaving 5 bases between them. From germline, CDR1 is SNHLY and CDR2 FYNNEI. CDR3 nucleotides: TGTGCCAGCAGTGATCACCTGAACACTGAAGCTTTCTTT. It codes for CASSDHLNTEAFF. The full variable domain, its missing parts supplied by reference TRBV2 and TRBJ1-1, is EPEVTQTPSHQVTQMGQEVILRCVPISNHLYFYWYRQILGQKVEFLVSFYNNEISEKSEIFDDQFSVERPDGSNFTLKIRSTKLEDSAMYFCASSDHLNTEAFFGQGTRLTVV.

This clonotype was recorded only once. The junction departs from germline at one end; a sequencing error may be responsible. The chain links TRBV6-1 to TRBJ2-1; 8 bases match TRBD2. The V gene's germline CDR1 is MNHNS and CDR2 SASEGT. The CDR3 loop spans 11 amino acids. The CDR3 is CASGNCDEQCF. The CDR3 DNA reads TGTGCTAGCGGGAATTGCGATGAGCAGTGCTTC.